This TCR beta chain was recorded in a study of T cells expressing NK-cell markers. Looking at the study overall: Researchers got TCR beta repertoires out of sorted CD3+CD56+NKG2C+, CD3+CD56+NKG2C- and CD3+CD56-NKG2C+ T cells.

Regarding this clonotype: The target antigen is unknown.

Notes on the study in general: Leadership of the CD3+CD56-NKG2C+ fraction also belonged to these clonotypes in several donors.

From its re-call of the 5' RACE reads, TCRdb lists each CDR3 protein once, without DNA. With a few hundred thousand distinct CDR3 sequences in the sample, the ten largest clones hold approximately 3.6%. CDR3 length: 19 residues. CDR1 is SGHAT, CDR2 FQNNGV, per germline. Sample: blood T cells: a sorted CD56 or NKG2C T cell subset, CD4+ or CD8+ T cells, or bulk PBMC T cells (not recorded which). This receptor was identified in a man between 18 and 35 years old in good health. The chain carries TRBV11-2 and TRBJ2-1; TCRdb outputs TRBD2, but without DNA this stays unchecked. CDR3 sequence: CASSLDLGLAGAVYNEQFF.